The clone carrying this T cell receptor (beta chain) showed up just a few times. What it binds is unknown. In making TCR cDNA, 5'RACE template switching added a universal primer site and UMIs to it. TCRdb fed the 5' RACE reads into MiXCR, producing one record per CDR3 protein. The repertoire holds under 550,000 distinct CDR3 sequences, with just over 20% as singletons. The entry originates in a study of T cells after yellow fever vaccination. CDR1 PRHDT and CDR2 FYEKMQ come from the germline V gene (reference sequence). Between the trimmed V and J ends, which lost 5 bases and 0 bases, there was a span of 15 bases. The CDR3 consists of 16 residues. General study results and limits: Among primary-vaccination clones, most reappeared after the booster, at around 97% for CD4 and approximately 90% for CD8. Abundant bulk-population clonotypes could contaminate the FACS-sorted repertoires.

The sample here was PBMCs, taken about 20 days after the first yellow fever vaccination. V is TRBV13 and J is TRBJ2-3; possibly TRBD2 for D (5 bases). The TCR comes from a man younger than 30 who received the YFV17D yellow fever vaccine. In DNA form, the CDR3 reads TGTGCCAGCAGCCCTAGAGGACTCCCTAGCACAGATACGCAGTATTTT. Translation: CASSPRGLPSTDTQYF.